This T cell receptor (beta chain) was profiled in a study of CD8 T cells in ankylosing spondylitis. Broader study findings: What appeared characteristic of ankylosing spondylitis blood was a TCR beta motif of eight or nine highly homologous variants. Past research had described some motif variants in reactive arthritis synovial fluid and blood. Relatively rare in peripheral blood, disease-linked clones were also CD8+. The clones that were linked to disease were reported to be significantly enriched in matched synovial fluid samples from ankylosing spondylitis patients.

This CDR3 spans 13 amino acids. V gave up 1 base and J gave up 8 bases, with 11 bases separating them. Per germline, CDR1 SEHNR and CDR2 FQNEAQ (reference sequence). Researchers built TCR beta libraries using quantitative 5'-RACE with molecular barcodes. TCRdb re-derived calls from the 5' RACE reads in MiXCR, one entry per CDR3 protein. The sample carries about 450,000 distinct CDR3 sequences, 20% to 30% recorded once. Worth noting for this clonotype: Its specificity is not known.

The sequence was obtained from a male donor with ankylosing spondylitis. The chain joins TRBV7-9 to TRBJ1-2; D is unclear. The sequenced sample was blood, either unsorted or a sorted T cell fraction (not recorded which). The CDR3 here is CASSLVRGEGYTF. CDR3 DNA: TGTGCCAGCAGCTTAGTTCGGGGTGAAGGCTACACCTTC. Variable domain in full (rest from reference TRBV7-9 and TRBJ1-2): DTGVSQNPRHKITKRGQNVTFRCDPISEHNRLYWYRQTLGQGPEFLTYFQNEAQLEKSRLLSDRFSAERPKGSFSTLEIQRTEQGDSAMYLCASSLVRGEGYTFGSGTRLTVV.